The table lists the clone carrying this T cell receptor (beta chain) with a few counts. Since all of the isolated RNA was reverse transcribed, expressed TCRB transcripts were what got sequenced. Using immunoSEQ multiplex PCR, the repertoire was profiled, and TCRdb retains in-frame clones only, with some absent. The sample lists about 260,000 clones; 68% were seen once. This entry comes from a study of beta chain features in type 1 diabetes. Study-level information: Across every sample, some 110 million sorted cells were examined in total.

This CDR3 has 16 residues. Germline CDR1 reads SGHVS; CDR2 reads FQNEAQ. V dropped 5 bases and J dropped 4; count of bases not matched to a gene: 10. The source is a man between 25 and 39 years old in good health. What was sequenced was naive CD4+ T cells from blood. V is TRBV7-8 and J is TRBJ2-3; 9 bases are shared with TRBD1. The CDR3 sequence: CASSPSDRGRADTQYF. DNA of the CDR3: TGTGCCAGCAGCCCGTCGGACAGGGGTAGGGCAGATACGCAGTATTTT.